The next 15 T cell receptor beta chains were all read from a single sample in a study of blood T cells in healthy people across ages. The authors ran a second PCR of about 6 to 11 cycles using a sample-barcoded 5' primer and a J-beta primer mix. TCRdb reanalysed the 5' RACE reads using MiXCR and keeps one entry per CDR3 protein. The sample yields hundreds of thousands of distinct CDR3 sequences, about 53% seen once. The sample consisted of blood. The receptors were gathered from a man at least 80 years old in good health.

The chain couples TRBV7-9 to TRBJ2-7; 10 nucleotides line up with TRBD1. J lost 3 bases, V lost 6 bases, and 11 bases had no gene match. Germline V gives CDR1 SEHNR, CDR2 FQNEAQ (reference sequence). The CDR3 extends over 16 amino acids. Here the CDR3 reads CASSSGPGTGDYEQYF. The CDR3 DNA reads TGTGCCAGCAGTAGCGGCCCCGGGACAGGGGACTACGAGCAGTACTTC.

The V gene is TRBV27, the J gene TRBJ2-1; D might be TRBD1 (5 bases). This CDR3 region has 13 residues. Germline loops: CDR1 MNHEY, CDR2 SMNVEV (reference sequence). Trimming left V 5 bases short and J 10 bases short, with 15 bases between. In nucleotides, the CDR3 is TGTGCCAGCAGTGGATTAGGGGTTGGAGAGCAGTTCTTC. It encodes CASSGLGVGEQFF.

This clonotype occurred a few times. The rearrangement uses TRBV5-1 and TRBJ2-3, with 13 bases fitting TRBD2. The ends lost 3 bases at V and 5 bases at J; junction bases unmatched: 9. This CDR3 spans 17 amino acids. Germline V lookup: CDR1 SGHRS, CDR2 YFSETQ. As DNA, the CDR3 is TGCGCCAGCAGCTCTGGAGGACTAGCGGGAGTTGGAGATACGCAGTATTTT. This translates into CASSSGGLAGVGDTQYF.

The gene calls are TRBV25-1 and TRBJ2-5, with D perhaps TRBD2 (6 bases). The DNA end lines up better with TRBJ2-7; the J call may be wrong. Germline assignment: CDR1 MGHDK and CDR2 SYGVNS. This CDR3 spans 14 amino acids. In DNA form, the CDR3 reads TGTGCCAGCAGTGAATGGGGGGTCGCCTACGAGCAGTACTTC. It translates to CASSEWGVAYEQYF.

The CDR3 sequence is CASSLGGGNGNSPLHF. CDR3 coding DNA: TGTGCCAGCAGTCTCGGCGGGGGCAACGGGAATTCACCCCTCCACTTT. This chain uses TRBV6-5 with TRBJ1-6; possible D gene TRBD1, 6 bases. This CDR3 has 16 amino acids. V lost 5 bases and J 7 bases, leaving 18 bases between the germline ends. Germline CDR1 MNHEY, CDR2 SVGAGI.

The chain combines TRBV12-3 or TRBV12-4 with TRBJ1-2; possibly TRBD1 for D (5 bases). Trimming took off 6 bases at V and 13 bases at J, with 15 bases between the two ends. This CDR3 is built from 11 residues. The CDR3 reads CASSPGTKSTF. As DNA, the CDR3 is TGTGCCAGCAGCCCCGGGACGAAGTCCACCTTC.

The rearrangement joins TRBV25-1 to TRBJ1-4, with 10 bases matching TRBD1. This CDR3 is built from 15 residues. The germline CDR1 and CDR2 sequences are MGHDK and SYGVNS. V trimming: 3 bases; J trimming: 6 bases; junction bases outside the gene matches: 4. DNA for the CDR3: TGTGCCAGCAGTGAGGCCGGGACAGGGGATGAAAAACTGTTTTTT. Protein sequence: CASSEAGTGDEKLFF.

This clonotype turned up a few times. The chain recombines TRBV20-1 with TRBJ2-1, with D maybe TRBD2 (5 bases). CDR1 is DFQATT and CDR2 is SNEGSKA in the germline V gene (reference sequence). The CDR3 extends over 14 amino acids. V lost 2 bases and J 9 bases, leaving 17 bases between the germline ends. CDR3 coding DNA: TGCAGTGCTAGAAGGCTTGGCTGGGCGGGTGAGCAGTTCTTC. Its translation is CSARRLGWAGEQFF.

The rearrangement joins TRBV7-8 to TRBJ2-1; 13 bases map to TRBD2. The CDR3 has 15 amino acids. CDR1 SGHVS and CDR2 FQNEAQ come from the germline V gene. Trimming cost V 6 bases and J 6 bases; bases outside gene matches: 5. The CDR3 region is CASRSGTSGINEQFF. The CDR3 nucleotides are TGTGCCAGCAGATCCGGGACTAGCGGGATCAATGAGCAGTTCTTC.

This chain joins TRBV7-2 and TRBJ2-3, with a possible D match to TRBD2 (6 bases). This CDR3 comprises 15 residues. Trimming shortened V by 5 bases and J by 4 bases, and 16 bases separated the two germline ends. Looked up from germline, CDR1 is SGHTA and CDR2 is FQGNSA. CDR3 bases: TGTGCCAGCAGCGCGGGTCCCTGGGGGGCAGATACGCAGTATTTT. It is translated as CASSAGPWGADTQYF.

The CDR3 here is CASNRGLDGQYF. CDR3 DNA: TGTGCCAGCAATAGGGGCTTGGACGGGCAGTACTTC. The J gene is TRBJ2-7, the V gene TRBV2, with a tentative D call TRBD1 (5 bases). The CDR3 contains 12 residues. Germline-derived CDR1 and CDR2 are SNHLY and FYNNEI. V was pared by 7 bases and J by 9 bases, with 16 bases between. The full variable domain, in which reference TRBV2 and TRBJ2-7 provide the parts outside the CDR3, is EPEVTQTPSHQVTQMGQEVILRCVPISNHLYFYWYRQILGQKVEFLVSFYNNEISEKSEIFDDQFSVERPDGSNFTLKIRSTKLEDSAMYFCASNRGLDGQYFGPGTRLTVT.

The V and J genes are TRBV7-9 and TRBJ2-7, with a possible D match to TRBD2 (7 bases). This CDR3 region has 14 residues. Germline V gene sequence: CDR1 SEHNR, CDR2 FQNEAQ (reference sequence). V was clipped by 5 bases and J by 2 bases, with 13 bases between them. The CDR3 here is CASSLGGDTYEQYF. Written as DNA, the CDR3 is TGTGCCAGCAGCCTGGGGGGGGACACCTACGAGCAGTACTTC.

V and J are TRBV29-1 and TRBJ1-2; D not certain. CDR3 length: 14 residues. Trimming pared 0 bases from V and 8 bases from J, leaving 16 bases between. CDR1 is SQVTM and CDR2 is ANQGSEA in the germline V gene. CDR3 in amino acids: CSVEDARGVKGYTF. Here the CDR3 DNA reads TGCAGCGTTGAAGACGCTCGGGGAGTAAAGGGCTACACCTTC.

The chain is built from TRBV5-1 and TRBJ2-3; TRBD1 or TRBD2 may be the D gene (5 bases each). The CDR3 length is 15 residues. CDR1 SGHRS and CDR2 YFSETQ come from the germline V gene. V lost 0 bases and J lost 2, with 10 bases in between. The CDR3 coding sequence is TGCGCCAGCAGCTTGGACGGGGCTATCACAGATACGCAGTATTTT. Protein sequence: CASSLDGAITDTQYF.

The chain employs TRBV21-1 and TRBJ2-3; TRBD2, as called in the table, went unchecked against the DNA. TRBV21-1 is an annotated pseudogene. The length of the CDR3 is 16 residues. CDR3 in amino acids: CASSSGRDASTDTQYF. In nucleotides, the CDR3 is TGTGCCAGTTCTAGCGGGAGAGATGCTAGCACAGATACGCAGTATTTT.